The 17 T cell receptor beta chains given below trace back to one sample, sequenced in a study of blood T cells in healthy people across ages (dated by TCRdb to the mid-2010s). Library method: 5' RACE. Instrument on record: Illumina HiSeq 2500. The second PCR ran for roughly 6 to 11 cycles and used a J-beta primer mix along with a sample-barcoded 5' primer. In TCRdb, the public reads were trimmed at Q25 with fastp and aligned with MiXCR, with productive beta chains retained. CDR3 protein duplicates are merged, each entry listing the most common genes and DNA. This sample has about 1 million distinct CDR3 sequences in its table, and less than 50% of those were observed once. The leading ten clones occupy 18% of the sample. The sequenced sample was blood. All receptors derive from a woman aged 55-69 years in good health.

The chain employs TRBV20-1 and TRBJ1-4; TRBD1 is a possible D gene (5 bases). This CDR3 spans 14 amino acids. Trimming removed 6 bases from V and 8 bases from J, with 19 bases in between. CDR1 is DFQATT and CDR2 is SNEGSKA in the germline V gene (reference sequence). The CDR3 protein is CSARGRSELEKLFF. The CDR3 DNA sequence: TGCAGTGCCCGGGGCCGGTCAGAGTTAGAAAAACTGTTTTTT.

The rearrangement uses TRBV20-1 and TRBJ1-5; the D is unclear. The V gene lost 4 bases and the J gene lost 0 bases, with 7 bases spanning the gap. The CDR3 totals 13 residues. The V gene's germline CDR1 is DFQATT and CDR2 SNEGSKA (reference sequence). CDR3 region: CSATEYSNQPQHF. CDR3 bases: TGCAGTGCTACTGAATATAGCAATCAGCCCCAGCATTTT.

The rearrangement uses TRBV20-1 and TRBJ2-7; TRBD2 might be the D (7 bases). This CDR3 has 16 amino acids. The germline V and J ends were trimmed by 7 bases and 0 bases, with 22 bases remaining between them. Germline lookup yields CDR1 DFQATT and CDR2 SNEGSKA (reference sequence). CDR3 bases: TGCAGTGTTGAGGCTAGCGGAGGGGGTCTCTCCTACGAGCAGTACTTC. Protein product: CSVEASGGGLSYEQYF.

This clonotype was seen more than once but under ten times. The V gene is TRBV7-2, the J gene TRBJ1-2, with D perhaps matching TRBD1 (6 bases). Per germline, CDR1 SGHTA and CDR2 FQGNSA. The CDR3 covers 15 residues. The V gene lost 3 bases and the J gene lost 8 bases, with 19 bases spanning the gap. The CDR3 coding sequence is TGTGCCAGCAGCTTGGCCTTCGACAGGCGTACAGGCTACACCTTC. The encoded protein is CASSLAFDRRTGYTF. Based on the CDR3 plus reference TRBV7-2 and TRBJ1-2, the full variable domain is GAGVSQSPSNKVTEKGKDVELRCDPISGHTALYWYRQSLGQGLEFLIYFQGNSAPDKSGLPSDRFSAERTGGSVSTLTIQRTQQEDSAVYLCASSLAFDRRTGYTFGSGTRLTVV.

A few counts support this clonotype. The genes are TRBV5-1 and TRBJ2-3; 10 bases are shared with TRBD2. After removal of 3 bases from V and 6 bases from J, the junction contained 7 bases not matched to a gene. This CDR3 has 15 residues. Germline V gives CDR1 SGHRS, CDR2 YFSETQ. In DNA, the CDR3 is TGCGCCAGCAGCTCAACTAGCGGGATCGGGGATACGCAGTATTTT. Translated: CASSSTSGIGDTQYF.

The chain couples TRBV28 to TRBJ1-5; 7 nucleotides align to TRBD1. The CDR3 is 15 residues long. CDR1 is MDHEN and CDR2 is SYDVKM in the germline V gene. Trimming cost V 3 bases and J 5 bases; bases outside gene matches: 7. The CDR3 is CASSFMQGVHQPQHF. CDR3 sequence (DNA): TGTGCCAGCAGTTTTATGCAGGGGGTCCATCAGCCCCAGCATTTT.

This clonotype was found a few times. V usage is TRBV5-1 and J usage is TRBJ1-4, with TRBD1 identical over 9 bases. The junction had 9 bases not matched to a gene; V was cut back by 1 base and J by 2 bases. Germline V lookup: CDR1 SGHRS, CDR2 YFSETQ. This CDR3 is 18 amino acids long. Written as DNA, the CDR3 is TGCGCCAGCAGCTTGACAGGGGGCTCATCCTTCACTAATGAAAAACTGTTTTTT. Residues: CASSLTGGSSFTNEKLFF.

This clonotype was seen ten or more times. The J gene is TRBJ2-3, the V gene TRBV29-1; no firm D call. The CDR3 has 13 amino acids. Per germline, CDR1 SQVTM and CDR2 ANQGSEA. The germline V and J ends were trimmed by 0 bases and 2 bases, with 6 bases remaining between them. The CDR3 protein is CSVEEPTTDTQYF. In DNA, the CDR3 is TGCAGCGTTGAAGAACCGACCACAGATACGCAGTATTTT.

The CDR3 DNA sequence: TGTGCCAGCAAGACGTCCCAAGCGGGAGGCGGGGATGAGCAGTTCTTC. Protein sequence: CASKTSQAGGGDEQFF. The rearrangement uses TRBV28 and TRBJ2-1; 9 bases line up with TRBD2. V lost 7 bases to trimming and J lost 8 bases; unmatched junction nucleotides: 15. This CDR3 is 16 amino acids long. The germline gives CDR1 MDHEN, CDR2 SYDVKM.

This clonotype was found a few times. J is TRBJ2-7 and V is TRBV10-3; TRBD1 aligns across 8 bases. V was clipped by 8 bases and J by 1 base; unmatched bases: 16. The germline CDR1 and CDR2 sequences are ENHRY and SYGVKD. The CDR3 has 17 amino acids. The CDR3 nucleotides are TGTGCCATCCGAGGGACAGGTTCACATCCCTTTTCCTACGAGCAGTACTTC. Translation gives CAIRGTGSHPFSYEQYF.

J is TRBJ2-1 and V is TRBV12-3 or TRBV12-4, with D tentatively TRBD2 (6 bases). The CDR3 sequence is 14 residues long. The V and J ends lost 7 bases and 2 bases respectively, with 12 bases between them. DNA for the CDR3: TGTGCCAGCATGGCGGGATCGGCCTACAATGAGCAGTTCTTC. Protein: CASMAGSAYNEQFF.

V is TRBV7-9 and J is TRBJ2-1, with D perhaps given as TRBD1 or TRBD2 (5 bases each). The CDR3 runs 10 residues. V lost 4 bases and J lost 15, with 10 bases in between. In germline, CDR1 is SEHNR, CDR2 FQNEAQ (reference sequence). CDR3 DNA: TGTGCCAGCAGCTCGTGGGACGTGTTCTTC. Protein product: CASSSWDVFF.

J is TRBJ1-5 and V is TRBV24-1, with D maybe TRBD1 (5 bases). Germline CDR1 and CDR2: KGHDR and SFDVKD. Trimming cost V 4 bases and J 6 bases, with 12 bases left between them. The CDR3 is made up of 14 amino acids. CDR3 sequence reads: CATSDHDSSQPQHF. DNA of the CDR3: TGTGCCACCAGTGACCACGACAGCTCTCAGCCCCAGCATTTT.

This clonotype has just one count. The gene calls are TRBV6-2 or TRBV6-3 and TRBJ2-1; 9 bases map to TRBD2. The V segment lost 4 bases and the J segment 5 bases; nucleotides outside the gene matches: 3. Germline CDR1 and CDR2: MNHEY and SVGEGT. This CDR3 spans 14 amino acids. The CDR3 DNA reads TGTGCCAGCAGTTCGGGACTAGCTAACAATGAGCAGTTCTTC. Residues: CASSSGLANNEQFF.

This clonotype was observed a handful of times. The chain is built from TRBV3-1 and TRBJ2-3, with TRBD2 matching 7 bases. The length of the CDR3 is 16 residues. Trimming at V came to 5 bases and at J to 2 bases, leaving 10 bases not matched to a gene. Germline V gene data show CDR1 as LGHDT and CDR2 as YNNKEL (reference sequence). CDR3 amino acids: CASSTRGGRYTDTQYF. In nucleotides, the CDR3 is TGTGCCAGCAGCACTCGCGGGGGACGTTACACAGATACGCAGTATTTT.

This chain connects TRBV5-1 to TRBJ2-5; D possibly corresponds to TRBD2 (6 bases). The CDR3 loop spans 15 amino acids. The germline CDR1 and CDR2 sequences are SGHRS and YFSETQ. Deletions cut 0 bases from V and 1 base from J, with 10 bases between. The CDR3 is CASSLVAGFQETQYF. In DNA, the CDR3 is TGCGCCAGCAGCTTGGTTGCGGGGTTCCAAGAGACCCAGTACTTC.

This clonotype was observed a few times. The V call is TRBV29-1, the J call TRBJ2-2; 8 bases are shared with TRBD2. V dropped 8 bases and J dropped 0; count of bases not matched to a gene: 2. This CDR3 is built from 13 residues. CDR1 SQVTM and CDR2 ANQGSEA come from the germline V gene. This CDR3 reads CSSGSPNTGELFF. For the CDR3, the DNA is TGCAGCAGCGGGAGTCCGAACACCGGGGAGCTGTTTTTT.